These 14 T cell receptor beta chains were sequenced from one sample in a study of T cell repertoires in cytomegalovirus infection. TCRdb recomputed calls from the reads with MiXCR, one row per CDR3 protein. The sample has 150,000 or so distinct CDR3 sequences; 23% are singletons. The material sequenced was PBMCs. The receptor set was obtained from a human donor in good health (CMV status not recorded). Some clones in this sample may be carry-over from other donors' samples.

The chain joins TRBV7-8 to TRBJ2-3; 7 bases map to TRBD2. Germline-derived CDR1 and CDR2 are SGHVS and FQNEAQ. The CDR3 length is 17 residues. V lost 8 bases, J lost 4 bases, and 18 bases stayed unmatched. The CDR3: CASGARGGGGGPDTQYF. The CDR3 DNA reads as TGTGCCAGCGGGGCTCGGGGAGGTGGGGGGGGTCCAGATACGCAGTATTTT.

The table lists this clonotype with many counts. The rearrangement joins TRBV10-2 to TRBJ2-7; D remains unclear. CDR1 and CDR2 from the germline V gene are WSHSY and SAAADI. The CDR3 covers 10 residues. The germline V and J ends were trimmed by 7 bases and 6 bases, with 7 bases remaining between them. The CDR3 is CASIGTEQYF. The DNA for the CDR3 is TGCGCCAGCATCGGAACCGAGCAGTACTTC.

This clonotype was seen only a few times. The J gene is TRBJ1-1, the V gene TRBV12-3 or TRBV12-4; D ambiguous. V dropped 3 bases and J dropped 5 bases, with 7 bases sitting between them. The CDR3 is made up of 12 amino acids. This chain's CDR3 is CASSFGPTEAFF. In DNA form, the CDR3 reads TGTGCCAGCAGTTTTGGTCCGACTGAAGCTTTCTTT.

The chain couples TRBV12-3 or TRBV12-4 to TRBJ2-2; 9 nucleotides agree with TRBD2. V dropped 6 bases and J dropped 2; count of bases not matched to a gene: 7. The CDR3 loop spans 16 amino acids. CDR3 in amino acids: CASRDSGSTNTGELFF. The CDR3 DNA follows: TGTGCCAGCAGAGATAGCGGGAGTACCAACACCGGGGAGCTGTTTTTT.

This clonotype appeared many times. The chain carries TRBV7-2 and TRBJ2-7; possibly TRBD1 or TRBD2 for D (5 bases each). The ends were cut back, 3 bases at V and 11 bases at J, with 20 bases in the middle. The CDR3 runs to 14 residues. Germline assignment: CDR1 SGHTA and CDR2 FQGNSA. The CDR3 region is CASSFSTGPKEEYF. CDR3 in DNA: TGTGCCAGCAGCTTTAGTACGGGGCCAAAAGAGGAGTACTTC.

The V and J genes are TRBV28 and TRBJ2-5; D is perhaps TRBD1 (6 bases). This CDR3 has 13 amino acids. V was clipped by 6 bases and J by 6 bases, with 14 bases between them. CDR1 is MDHEN and CDR2 is SYDVKM in the germline V gene. The CDR3 loop is CASRTGSRKTQYF. CDR3 in DNA: TGTGCCAGCAGAACAGGGAGTAGGAAGACCCAGTACTTC. The variable domain in full, completed from reference TRBV28 and TRBJ2-5, reads DVKVTQSSRYLVKRTGEKVFLECVQDMDHENMFWYRQDPGLGLRLIYFSYDVKMKEKGDIPEGYSVSREKKERFSLILESASTNQTSMYLCASRTGSRKTQYFGPGTRLLVL.

This clonotype was observed a handful of times. The V gene is TRBV7-3, the J gene TRBJ1-6; 7 positions match TRBD1. Germline CDR1 SGHTA, CDR2 FQGTGA. V dropped 5 bases and J dropped 4; count of bases not matched to a gene: 8. The CDR3 spans 16 residues. The CDR3 loop is CASSQKDRTYNSPLHF. CDR3 DNA: TGTGCCAGCAGCCAAAAGGACAGGACTTATAATTCACCCCTCCACTTT.

The V gene is TRBV28, the J gene TRBJ1-5, with D unresolved. Per the germline V gene, CDR1 is MDHEN and CDR2 is SYDVKM. V lost 8 bases to trimming and J lost 5 bases, with 13 bases between them. The CDR3 covers 13 residues. The CDR3 DNA sequence: TGTGCCAGCTCTGCGGATCACGATCAGCCCCAGCATTTT. It specifies CASSADHDQPQHF.

This sequence joins TRBV20-1 and TRBJ1-1; D may be TRBD1 (5 bases). The CDR3 covers 12 residues. V lost 1 base to trimming and J lost 5 bases, with 8 bases between them. Germline assignment: CDR1 DFQATT and CDR2 SNEGSKA (reference sequence). The CDR3: CSARVGDTEAFF. In nucleotides, the CDR3 is TGCAGTGCTAGAGTGGGGGATACTGAAGCTTTCTTT.

This clonotype was seen many times. The rearrangement links TRBV7-2 to TRBJ2-3; no reliable D call. Per the germline V gene, CDR1 is SGHTA and CDR2 is FQGNSA. This CDR3 has 12 residues. Trimming removed 7 bases at V and 6 bases at J, with 11 bases between. CDR3 in DNA: TGTGCCAGCACCACCGGTAGGGATACGCAGTATTTT. Translated, it gives CASTTGRDTQYF.

This clonotype was observed at least ten times. The chain combines TRBV7-2 with TRBJ1-5; 9 nucleotides line up with TRBD1. In germline, CDR1 is SGHTA, CDR2 FQGNSA. There are 17 residues in the CDR3. V gave up 5 bases and J gave up 2 bases; unmatched junction bases: 10. The CDR3 DNA is TGTGCCAGCAGCCCTTATACCCGGACAGGGGGCAATCAGCCCCAGCATTTT. It codes for CASSPYTRTGGNQPQHF.

This clonotype appeared a few times. V is TRBV20-1 and J is TRBJ2-7; D unclear. This CDR3 is built from 14 residues. From germline, CDR1 is DFQATT and CDR2 SNEGSKA (reference sequence). V gave up 3 bases and J gave up 4 bases, with 16 bases separating them. The CDR3 DNA reads TGCAGTGCTAGGCTGGCAGGCTCGAGGTACGAGCAGTACTTC. This sequence encodes CSARLAGSRYEQYF.

The V and J genes are TRBV7-9 and TRBJ1-1; TRBD1 might be the D (5 bases). V dropped 3 bases and J dropped 5 bases, with 10 bases sitting between them. The CDR3 runs to 13 residues. Germline V lookup: CDR1 SEHNR, CDR2 FQNEAQ (reference sequence). The CDR3 coding sequence is TGTGCCAGCAGCTTGCCTCGGGGGACTGAAGCTTTCTTT. This sequence encodes CASSLPRGTEAFF. Combining the CDR3 with reference TRBV7-9 and TRBJ1-1 gives the whole variable domain DTGVSQNPRHKITKRGQNVTFRCDPISEHNRLYWYRQTLGQGPEFLTYFQNEAQLEKSRLLSDRFSAERPKGSFSTLEIQRTEQGDSAMYLCASSLPRGTEAFFGQGTRLTVV.

This clonotype was counted many times. This chain connects TRBV7-2 to TRBJ2-2; no clear D gene. Germline CDR1 and CDR2: SGHTA and FQGNSA. The CDR3 length is 12 residues. With 5 bases removed from V and 9 bases from J, the gap between germline ends came to 10 bases. In DNA form, the CDR3 reads TGTGCCAGCAGCCCCGGGCGGCGGGAGCTGTTTTTT. Its protein is CASSPGRRELFF.